Each of the 15 T cell receptor beta chains below was sequenced from the same sample in a study of OX40 agonist ivuxolimab in advanced cancers. Sequencing was performed with immunoSEQ multiplex PCR; in TCRdb, only in-frame clones are kept and a portion is missing. The sample yields 11,000 to 15,000 clones, around 79% seen once. The sequenced sample was CD4+ or CD8+ T cells sorted from blood, obtained in a trial of the OX40 agonist ivuxolimab. These receptors were taken from an adult with an advanced solid tumor such as melanoma, head and neck, liver or kidney cancer.

J is TRBJ2-1 and V is TRBV6-6; no reliable D call. The V end was cut by 1 base, the J end by 4 bases, with 14 bases between. The CDR3 has 16 residues. Germline lookup yields CDR1 MNHNY and CDR2 SVGAGI (reference sequence). CDR3 loop: CASSYFGTAPYNEQFF. In DNA, the CDR3 is TGTGCCAGCAGTTACTTTGGAACGGCACCTTACAATGAGCAGTTCTTC.

The V and J genes are TRBV29-1 and TRBJ1-1; D unclear. Germline CDR1 SQVTM, CDR2 ANQGSEA. The V and J ends lost 3 bases and 4 bases respectively, with 6 bases between them. This CDR3 has 11 amino acids. DNA of the CDR3: TGCAGCGTTGATCACGGCACTGAAGCTTTCTTT. Translated, it gives CSVDHGTEAFF.

The rearrangement joins TRBV5-4 to TRBJ1-6; no definite D call. This CDR3 region has 15 residues. V shed 4 bases and J shed 7 bases, with 15 bases lying between them. Germline-derived CDR1 and CDR2 are SGHNT and YYREEE (reference sequence). The DNA for the CDR3 is TGTGCCAGCAGCCAAGGCGGCGGTCGGAATTCACCCCTCCACTTT. The encoded protein is CASSQGGGRNSPLHF.

The genes are TRBV10-2 and TRBJ2-5; 7 bases fit TRBD1. The DNA end favors TRBJ2-7, so the J call may be wrong. Germline lookup yields CDR1 WSHSY and CDR2 SAAADI. The CDR3 sequence is 13 residues long. CDR3: CASMKGAPYEQYF. The DNA for the CDR3 is TGCGCCAGCATGAAGGGGGCACCCTACGAGCAGTACTTC.

The CDR3 spells CASSAPEGSNTEAFF. Here the CDR3 DNA reads TGTGCCAGCAGCGCACCGGAGGGCTCTAACACTGAAGCTTTCTTT. The V call is TRBV7-9, the J call TRBJ1-1; no reliable D call. V was pared by 5 bases and J by 2 bases, with 15 bases between. CDR1 SEHNR and CDR2 FQNEAQ come from the germline V gene (reference sequence). The CDR3 sequence is 15 residues long.

The chain combines TRBV7-2 with TRBJ1-2; D may be TRBD1 (5 bases). Trimming cost V 5 bases and J 1 base, with 11 bases left between them. The CDR3 totals 14 residues. Germline V CDR1 and CDR2: SGHTA, FQGNSA. The CDR3 bases are TGTGCCAGCAGCCCTAGACAGATTAACTATGGCTACACCTTC. The encoded protein is CASSPRQINYGYTF.

The rearrangement joins TRBV19 to TRBJ2-1, with 9 positions matching TRBD2. The CDR3 extends over 14 amino acids. CDR1 and CDR2 (germline): LNHDA, SQIVND (reference sequence). Losses at the gene ends were 8 bases for V and 2 bases for J; bases not matched to a gene: 4. The CDR3 DNA sequence: TGTGCCAGTTCGAGACTAGCGGCCTACAATGAGCAGTTCTTC. Translation gives CASSRLAAYNEQFF. Combining the CDR3 with reference TRBV19 and TRBJ2-1 gives the whole variable domain DGGITQSPKYLFRKEGQNVTLSCEQNLNHDAMYWYRQDPGQGLRLIYYSQIVNDFQKGDIAEGYSVSREKKESFPLTVTSAQKNPTAFYLCASSRLAAYNEQFFGPGTRLTVL.

The chain couples TRBV7-9 to TRBJ1-5; D is ambiguous. From germline, CDR1 is SEHNR and CDR2 FQNEAQ (reference sequence). This CDR3 is 15 amino acids long. Trimming shortened V by 1 base and J by 0 bases, and 7 bases separated the two germline ends. The CDR3 loop reads CASSLGADSNQPQHF. DNA of the CDR3: TGTGCCAGCAGCTTAGGGGCCGATAGCAATCAGCCCCAGCATTTT.

Here the CDR3 reads CASSRGTYEQYF. CDR3 nucleotide sequence: TGTGCCAGCAGCCGGGGTACCTACGAGCAGTACTTC. This chain connects TRBV9 to TRBJ2-7; TRBD2 might be the D (5 bases). This CDR3 has 12 amino acids. Trimming stripped 4 bases from V and 2 bases from J, with 7 bases between. Looked up from germline, CDR1 is SGDLS and CDR2 is YYNGEE.

The J gene is TRBJ1-6, the V gene TRBV19; no definite D call. V dropped 5 bases and J dropped 6 bases, with 17 bases sitting between them. Per the germline V gene, CDR1 is LNHDA and CDR2 is SQIVND (reference sequence). The CDR3 length is 16 residues. The CDR3 bases are TGTGCCAGTAGTCCCTTCGGTAACAGTGGTAATTCACCCCTCCACTTT. Translated, it gives CASSPFGNSGNSPLHF.

This clone was seen once. Other nucleotide sequences in the sample specify the same CDR3. The J gene is TRBJ2-2, the V gene TRBV11-2, with D possibly TRBD1 on 5 matching bases. Germline V gene sequence: CDR1 SGHAT, CDR2 FQNNGV. V was pared by 5 bases and J by 2 bases, with 9 bases between. This CDR3 has 14 residues. The CDR3 sequence: CASSRRGNTGELFF. The CDR3 DNA sequence: TGTGCCAGCAGCCGTAGGGGTAACACCGGGGAGCTGTTTTTT. The variable domain in full, with the rest retrieved from reference TRBV11-2 and TRBJ2-2, is EAGVAQSPRYKIIEKRQSVAFWCNPISGHATLYWYQQILGQGPKLLIQFQNNGVVDDSQLPKDRFSAERLKGVDSTLKIQPAKLEDSAVYLCASSRRGNTGELFFGEGSRLTVL.

The V gene is TRBV25-1, the J gene TRBJ2-3; D gene ambiguous. V lost 5 bases and J 3 bases, leaving 12 bases between the germline ends. This CDR3 has 14 amino acids. Germline V gene data show CDR1 as MGHDK and CDR2 as SYGVNS. CDR3 region: CASSHGPLTDTQYF. CDR3 nucleotide sequence: TGTGCCAGCAGTCACGGACCACTGACAGATACGCAGTATTTT.

This clone was picked up one time. This sequence joins TRBV5-1 and TRBJ2-1; D call uncertain. The V end lost 3 bases, the J end lost 4 bases, and 8 bases lay between the germline ends. This CDR3 spans 13 amino acids. CDR1 is SGHRS and CDR2 is YFSETQ in the germline V gene. CDR3 DNA: TGCGCCAGCAGCTCCCCCGGGTACAATGAGCAGTTCTTC. Amino acids: CASSSPGYNEQFF.

The chain has TRBV6-5 and TRBJ2-1, with no clear D. The CDR3 extends over 13 amino acids. V was cut by 2 bases and J by 5 bases, with 7 bases left in between. Germline-derived CDR1 and CDR2 are MNHEY and SVGAGI. The CDR3 sequence is CASSYMENNEQFF. The CDR3 nucleotides are TGTGCCAGCAGTTACATGGAAAACAATGAGCAGTTCTTC.

This rearrangement joins TRBV5-1 to TRBJ1-2, with D uncertain. The CDR3 is 15 amino acids. Per the germline V gene, CDR1 is SGHRS and CDR2 is YFSETQ. V lost 1 base and J lost 1, with 11 bases in between. CDR3 protein: CASSLSAQNNYGYTF. CDR3 in DNA: TGCGCCAGCAGCTTGTCGGCACAGAATAACTATGGCTACACCTTC.